This is a list of T cell receptor beta chains from one sample in a study of graft-versus-host responses after intestinal transplantation. Repertoires were generated with immunoSEQ multiplex PCR, while TCRdb's copy carries only in-frame clones and drops some. The table shows tens of thousands of clones, with over 80% occurring only once. The sequencing here drew on PBMCs, taken around 28 days after intestinal transplant. These receptors all stem from a human patient who received an intestinal transplant, so some T cells may come from the graft donor. Both conserved end residues are part of each CDR3. D genes are given only for firm matches.

cdr3_aa cdr3_nt v_call cdr3_length d_call j_call
CASSQASTVLNPGNTIYF TGTGCCAGCAGCCAAGCCTCGACAGTCTTAAACCCTGGAAACACCATATATTTT TRBV9 18 - TRBJ1-3
CASSEPGFWTEAFF TGTGCCAGCAGTGAACCCGGGTTTTGGACTGAAGCTTTCTTT TRBV2 14 - TRBJ1-1
CASSEPLPTGNTEAFF TGTGCCAGCAGTGAACCACTACCGACAGGGAACACTGAAGCTTTCTTT TRBV6-1 16 - TRBJ1-1
CATSGVGGNTIYF TGCGCCACGTCAGGGGTGGGCGGAAACACCATATATTTT TRBV19 13 - TRBJ1-3
CASSGGAGYEQYF TGTGCCAGCAGCGGAGGTGCGGGCTACGAGCAGTACTTC TRBV5-4 13 - TRBJ2-7
CASSNTQGPYNEQFF TGTGCCAGCAGTAACACCCAGGGGCCCTACAATGAGCAGTTCTTC TRBV6-5 15 - TRBJ2-1
CASSLLRGREAFF TGTGCCAGCAGCTTACTCAGGGGTAGAGAAGCTTTCTTT TRBV7-9 13 - TRBJ1-1
CASSLVPGAADTQYF TGCGCCAGCAGCTTGGTTCCGGGGGCCGCAGATACGCAGTATTTT TRBV5-1 15 - TRBJ2-3
CARSVERRGVNTGELFF TGTGCCCGCAGCGTAGAACGGCGGGGGGTCAACACCGGGGAGCTGTTTTTT TRBV9 17 TRBD2 TRBJ2-2
CASSFPTGTYEQYF TGTGCCAGCAGCTTTCCTACAGGGACCTACGAGCAGTACTTC TRBV5-6 14 - TRBJ2-7
CASSRAGLLDTQYF TGTGCCAGCAGCCGAGCCGGACTGCTAGATACGCAGTATTTT TRBV11-3 14 - TRBJ2-3